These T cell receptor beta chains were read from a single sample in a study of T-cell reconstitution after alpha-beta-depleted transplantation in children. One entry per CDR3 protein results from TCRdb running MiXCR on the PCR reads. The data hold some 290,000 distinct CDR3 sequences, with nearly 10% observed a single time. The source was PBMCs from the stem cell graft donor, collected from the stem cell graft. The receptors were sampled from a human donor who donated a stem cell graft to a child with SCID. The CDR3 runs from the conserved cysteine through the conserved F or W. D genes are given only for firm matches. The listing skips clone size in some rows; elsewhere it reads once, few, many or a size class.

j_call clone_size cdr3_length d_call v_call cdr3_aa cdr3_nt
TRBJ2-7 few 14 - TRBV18 CASSDLAGSYEQYF TGTGCCAGCTCAGATTTGGCGGGGAGCTACGAGCAGTACTTC
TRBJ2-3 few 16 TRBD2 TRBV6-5 CASSYSLLAGLDTQYF TGTGCCAGCAGTTACTCCCTACTAGCGGGATTAGATACGCAGTATTTT
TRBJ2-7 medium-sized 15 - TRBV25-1 CASSDSGDGGYEQYF TGTGCCAGCAGTGATTCCGGGGACGGCGGCTACGAGCAGTACTTC
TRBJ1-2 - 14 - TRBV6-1 CASSEALSSYGYTF TGTGCCAGCAGTGAAGCGCTCTCCTCCTATGGCTACACCTTC
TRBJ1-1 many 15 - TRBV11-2 CASSPWTVVNTEAFF TGTGCCAGCAGCCCCTGGACAGTAGTGAACACTGAAGCTTTCTTT
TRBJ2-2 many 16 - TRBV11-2 CASSLGPGRNTGELFF TGTGCCAGCAGCCTAGGTCCAGGAAGAAACACCGGGGAGCTGTTTTTT
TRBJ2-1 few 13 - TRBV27 CASSFSPINEQFF TGTGCCAGCAGTTTTTCACCTATTAATGAGCAGTTCTTC
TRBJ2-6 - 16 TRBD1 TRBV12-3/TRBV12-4 CASRMTGGPGANVLTF TGTGCCAGCAGGATGACAGGGGGCCCTGGGGCCAACGTCCTGACTTTC
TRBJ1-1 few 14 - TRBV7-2 CASSLLLRDTEAFF TGTGCCAGCAGCTTGCTTTTGCGGGACACTGAAGCTTTCTTT
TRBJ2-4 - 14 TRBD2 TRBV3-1 CASSLAGNKNIQYF TGTGCCAGCAGCCTAGCGGGGAATAAAAACATTCAGTACTTC
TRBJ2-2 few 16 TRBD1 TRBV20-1 CSAHRTGRSNTGELFF TGCAGTGCTCACCGGACAGGGCGATCGAACACCGGGGAGCTGTTTTTT
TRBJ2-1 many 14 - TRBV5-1 CASSLVDGFNEQFF TGCGCCAGCAGCTTGGTAGATGGTTTCAATGAGCAGTTCTTC
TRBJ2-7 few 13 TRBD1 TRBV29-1 CSVEVQGAYEQYF TGCAGCGTTGAGGTTCAGGGGGCCTACGAGCAGTACTTC
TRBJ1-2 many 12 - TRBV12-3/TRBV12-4 CASSKDRYGYTF TGTGCCAGCAGCAAGGACCGATATGGCTACACCTTC
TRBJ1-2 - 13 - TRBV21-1 CASSKVHTYGYTF TGTGCCAGCAGCAAAGTCCACACCTATGGCTACACCTTC
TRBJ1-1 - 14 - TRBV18 CASSLEFLRPEAFF TGTGCCAGCTCACTGGAGTTTCTCCGTCCTGAAGCTTTCTTT
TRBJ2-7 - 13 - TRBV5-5 CASSPGLGSEQYF TGTGCCAGCAGCCCAGGGCTAGGGAGCGAGCAGTACTTC
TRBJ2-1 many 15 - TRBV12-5 CASGLGQGASNEQFF TGTGCTAGTGGTTTGGGACAAGGAGCGAGCAATGAGCAGTTCTTC
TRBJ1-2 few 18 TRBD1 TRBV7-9 CASSLSPGETGGLGGYTF TGTGCCAGCAGCTTAAGCCCGGGCGAGACAGGGGGCCTAGGTGGCTACACCTTC
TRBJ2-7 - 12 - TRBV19 CASTGQSYEQYF TGTGCCAGTACAGGACAGTCATACGAGCAGTACTTC
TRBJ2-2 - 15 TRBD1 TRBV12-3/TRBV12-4 CASSSGQGRNGELFF TGTGCCAGCAGCAGCGGACAGGGACGTAACGGGGAGCTGTTTTTT
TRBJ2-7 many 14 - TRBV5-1 CASSFATGSYEQYF TGCGCCAGCAGCTTTGCCACGGGATCCTACGAGCAGTACTTC
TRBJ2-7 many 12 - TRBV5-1 CASSHIGDEQYF TGCGCCAGCAGCCACATCGGGGACGAGCAGTACTTC
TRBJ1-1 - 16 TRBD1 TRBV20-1 CSASNRGRGANTEAFF TGCAGTGCCTCCAACAGGGGGCGCGGGGCGAACACTGAAGCTTTCTTT
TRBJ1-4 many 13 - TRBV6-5 CASTDRIYEKLFF TGTGCCAGCACGGACAGAATTTATGAAAAACTGTTTTTT
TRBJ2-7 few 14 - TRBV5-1 CASSLALSSYEQYF TGCGCCAGCAGCTTGGCCCTGAGCTCCTACGAGCAGTACTTC
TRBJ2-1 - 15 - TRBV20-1 CSARDLREIYNEQFF TGCAGTGCTAGAGATCTGCGCGAGATATACAATGAGCAGTTCTTC
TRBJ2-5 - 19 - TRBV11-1 CASRTSRGSGATTQETQYF TGTGCCAGCAGGACTTCCCGGGGCAGCGGAGCTACAACACAAGAGACCCAGTACTTC